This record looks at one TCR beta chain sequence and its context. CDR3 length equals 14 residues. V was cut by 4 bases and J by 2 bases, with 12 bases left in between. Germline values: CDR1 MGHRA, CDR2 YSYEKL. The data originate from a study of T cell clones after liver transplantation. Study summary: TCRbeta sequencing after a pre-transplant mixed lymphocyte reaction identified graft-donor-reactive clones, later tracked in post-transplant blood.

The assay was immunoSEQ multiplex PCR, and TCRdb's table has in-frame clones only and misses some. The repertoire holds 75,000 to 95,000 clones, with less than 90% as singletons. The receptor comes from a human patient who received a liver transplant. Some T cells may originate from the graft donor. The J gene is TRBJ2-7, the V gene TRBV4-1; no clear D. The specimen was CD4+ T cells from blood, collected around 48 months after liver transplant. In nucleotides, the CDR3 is TGCGCCAGCAGCCCAATGGCGCGAGCCTACGAGCAGTACTTC. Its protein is CASSPMARAYEQYF.